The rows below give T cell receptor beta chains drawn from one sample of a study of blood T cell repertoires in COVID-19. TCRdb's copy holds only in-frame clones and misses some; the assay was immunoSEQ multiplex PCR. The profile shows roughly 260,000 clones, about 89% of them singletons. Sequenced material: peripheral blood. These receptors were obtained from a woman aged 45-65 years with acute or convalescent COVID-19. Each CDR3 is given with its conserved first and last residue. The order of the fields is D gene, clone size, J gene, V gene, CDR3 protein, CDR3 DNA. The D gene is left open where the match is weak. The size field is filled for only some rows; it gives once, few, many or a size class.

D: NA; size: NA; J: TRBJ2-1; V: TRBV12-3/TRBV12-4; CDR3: CASSSQGRGEQFF; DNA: TGTGCCAGCAGTTCACAGGGCCGAGGGGAGCAGTTCTTC
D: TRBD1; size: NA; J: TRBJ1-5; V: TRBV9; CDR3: CASSSQGAGQPQHF; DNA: TGTGCCAGCAGCTCTCAGGGGGCAGGACAGCCCCAGCATTTT
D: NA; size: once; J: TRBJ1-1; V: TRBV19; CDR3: CASSMTGNTEAFF; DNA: TGTGCCAGTAGTATGACAGGGAACACTGAAGCTTTCTTT
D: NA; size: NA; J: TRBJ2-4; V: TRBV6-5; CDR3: CASSQQGGSKNIQYF; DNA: TGTGCCAGCAGCCAACAGGGTGGGAGCAAAAACATTCAGTACTTC
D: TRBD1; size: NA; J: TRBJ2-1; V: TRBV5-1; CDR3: CASSGNRGYEQFF; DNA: TGCGCCAGCAGCGGGAACAGGGGTTATGAGCAGTTCTTC
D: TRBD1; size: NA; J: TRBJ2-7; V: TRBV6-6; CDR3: CASSYSGTGSDEQYF; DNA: TGTGCCAGCAGTTACTCTGGGACAGGGTCCGACGAGCAGTACTTC
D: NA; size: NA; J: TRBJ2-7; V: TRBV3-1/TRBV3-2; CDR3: CASSQGLGGEQYF; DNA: TGTGCCAGCAGCCAAGGTTTGGGGGGCGAGCAGTACTTC
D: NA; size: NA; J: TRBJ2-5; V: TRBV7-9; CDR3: CASSQGGGRIQETQYF; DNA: TGTGCCAGCAGCCAAGGCGGGGGCCGAATCCAAGAGACCCAGTACTTC
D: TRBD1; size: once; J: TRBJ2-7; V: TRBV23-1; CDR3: CASSHTRTGQNYEQYF; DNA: TGCGCCAGCAGTCATACCCGGACAGGCCAGAACTACGAGCAGTACTTC
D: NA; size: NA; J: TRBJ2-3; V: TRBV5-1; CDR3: CASSLRWRASTDTQYF; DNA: TGCGCCAGCAGCTTGCGGTGGCGGGCAAGCACAGATACGCAGTATTTT
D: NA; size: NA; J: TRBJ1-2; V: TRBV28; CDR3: CASSPDSYGYTF; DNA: TGTGCCAGCAGTCCGGACAGCTATGGCTACACCTTC
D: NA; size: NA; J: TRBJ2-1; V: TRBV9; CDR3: CASSPRERTPEQFF; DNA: TGTGCCAGCAGCCCCCGGGAGAGAACCCCTGAGCAGTTCTTC
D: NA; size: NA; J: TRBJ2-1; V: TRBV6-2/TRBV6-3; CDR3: CASSYSAGDNEQFF; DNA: TGTGCCAGCAGTTACTCTGCGGGTGACAATGAGCAGTTCTTC
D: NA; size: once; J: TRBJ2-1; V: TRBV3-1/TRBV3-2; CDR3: CASSQDKGGAYNEQFF; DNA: TGTGCCAGCAGCCAAGATAAAGGGGGAGCCTACAATGAGCAGTTCTTC
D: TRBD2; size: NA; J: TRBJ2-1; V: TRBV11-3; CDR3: CASSLRTSGGNEQFF; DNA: TGTGCCAGCAGCTTGAGGACTAGCGGGGGAAATGAGCAGTTCTTC
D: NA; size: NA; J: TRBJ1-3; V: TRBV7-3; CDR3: CASSLNPGSSGNTIYF; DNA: TGTGCCAGCAGCCTTAATCCAGGGTCCTCTGGAAACACCATATATTTT
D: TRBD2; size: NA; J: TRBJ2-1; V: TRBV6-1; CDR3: CASTTSGINEQFF; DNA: TGTGCCAGCACCACTAGCGGGATAAATGAGCAGTTCTTC
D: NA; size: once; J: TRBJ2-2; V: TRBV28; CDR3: CASSSGATGELFF; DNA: TGTGCCAGCAGTTCTGGGGCCACCGGGGAGCTGTTTTTT
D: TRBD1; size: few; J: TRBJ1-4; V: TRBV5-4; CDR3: CASSSGQGVTNEKLFF; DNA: TGTGCCAGCAGCTCGGGACAGGGAGTAACTAATGAAAAACTGTTTTTT
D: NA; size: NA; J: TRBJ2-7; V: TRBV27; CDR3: CASGIPQGREQYF; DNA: TGTGCCAGCGGGATCCCACAGGGTAGAGAGCAGTACTTC
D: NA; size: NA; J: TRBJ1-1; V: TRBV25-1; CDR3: CASSAAGRGNTEAFF; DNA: TGTGCCAGCAGTGCCGCAGGCAGGGGGAACACTGAAGCTTTCTTT
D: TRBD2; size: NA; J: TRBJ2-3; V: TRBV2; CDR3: CASRAGLAADTQYF; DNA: TGTGCCAGCAGGGCGGGACTAGCGGCAGATACGCAGTATTTT
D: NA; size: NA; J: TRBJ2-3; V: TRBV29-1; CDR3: CSGDQQYF; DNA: TGCAGCGGTGATCAGCAGTATTTT
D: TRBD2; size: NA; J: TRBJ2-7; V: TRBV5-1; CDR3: CASSQRAGTSRASYEQYF; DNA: TGCGCCAGCAGCCAACGAGCCGGGACTAGCAGGGCCTCCTACGAGCAGTACTTC
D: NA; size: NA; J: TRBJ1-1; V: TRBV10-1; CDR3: CASSESEAWGDSEAFF; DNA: TGCGCCAGCAGTGAGTCAGAGGCCTGGGGGGACTCTGAAGCTTTCTTT
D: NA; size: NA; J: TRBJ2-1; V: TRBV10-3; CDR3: CAISEGRDSYNEQFF; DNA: TGTGCCATCAGTGAAGGGCGGGACAGTTACAATGAGCAGTTCTTC
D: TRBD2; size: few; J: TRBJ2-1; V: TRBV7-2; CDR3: CASSLAVVSRERYNEQFF; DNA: TGTGCCAGCAGCTTAGCGGTTGTATCGCGGGAGCGCTACAATGAGCAGTTCTTC
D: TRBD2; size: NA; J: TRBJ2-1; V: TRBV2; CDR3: CASSRDYNNEQFF; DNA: TGTGCCAGCAGTAGGGACTACAACAATGAGCAGTTCTTC
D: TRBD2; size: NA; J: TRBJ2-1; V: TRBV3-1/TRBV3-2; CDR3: CASSQGFLAGYNEQFF; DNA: TGTGCCAGCAGCCAAGGTTTCCTAGCGGGTTACAATGAGCAGTTCTTC
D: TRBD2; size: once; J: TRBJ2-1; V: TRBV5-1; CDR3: CASSPGLAGNNEQFF; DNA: TGCGCCAGCAGCCCCGGACTAGCGGGAAACAATGAGCAGTTCTTC
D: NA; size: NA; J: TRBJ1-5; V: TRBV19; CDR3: CASSNMRGNPNQPQHF; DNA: TGTGCCAGTAGTAATATGAGGGGGAATCCCAATCAGCCCCAGCATTTT
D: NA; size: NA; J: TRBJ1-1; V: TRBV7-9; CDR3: CASSLTRTRNTEAFF; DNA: TGTGCCAGCAGCTTAACCCGGACACGGAACACTGAAGCTTTCTTT
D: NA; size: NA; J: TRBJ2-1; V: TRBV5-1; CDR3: CASRSDRYEQFF; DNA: TGCGCCAGCAGATCCGACAGGTACGAGCAGTTCTTC
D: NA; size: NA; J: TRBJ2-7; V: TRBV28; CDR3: CASRETDTYSYEQYF; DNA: TGTGCCAGCAGGGAAACCGACACTTACTCCTACGAGCAGTACTTC
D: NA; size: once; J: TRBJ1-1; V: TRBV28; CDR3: CASNPQLNTEAFF; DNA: TGTGCCAGCAACCCACAATTGAACACTGAAGCTTTCTTT
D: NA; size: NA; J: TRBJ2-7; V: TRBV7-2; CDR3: CASRDMTYEQYF; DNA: TGTGCCAGCCGGGACATGACCTACGAGCAGTACTTC
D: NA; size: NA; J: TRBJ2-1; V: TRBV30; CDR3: CAVKSGVLLDEQFF; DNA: TGTGCCGTAAAATCAGGGGTTCTTCTCGATGAGCAGTTCTTC
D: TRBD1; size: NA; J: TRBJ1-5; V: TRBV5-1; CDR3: CASSWGDRNQPQHF; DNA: TGCGCCAGCAGCTGGGGGGACAGAAATCAGCCCCAGCATTTT
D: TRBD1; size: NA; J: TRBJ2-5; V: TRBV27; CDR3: CASSLRAGGNQETQYF; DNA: TGTGCCAGCAGTTTAAGGGCAGGGGGCAACCAAGAGACCCAGTACTTC
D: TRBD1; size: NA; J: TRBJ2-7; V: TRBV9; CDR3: CASSRTGDYEQYF; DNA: TGTGCCAGCTCGAGGACAGGTGACTACGAGCAGTACTTC